A selection of T cell receptor beta chains follows, all from one sample in a study of cytomegalovirus exposure and HLA in healthy donors. The repertoire was sequenced with immunoSEQ multiplex PCR; TCRdb's copy has only in-frame clones and lacks some. This sample has 150,000 to 200,000 clones, with 82% found just once. Sequenced material: PBMCs. The receptors originated from a woman between 45 and 65 years old in good health and CMV-seropositive. Both conserved end residues are part of each CDR3. A D gene is named only where the DNA matches it firmly.

d_gene: TRBD2
v_gene: TRBV27
j_gene: TRBJ2-1
CDR3aa: CASSFVAGAYNEQFF

d_gene: -
v_gene: TRBV11-2
j_gene: -
CDR3aa: CASSPQWETYEQYF

d_gene: -
v_gene: TRBV4-1
j_gene: TRBJ1-4
CDR3aa: CASSQGRYNEKLFF

d_gene: TRBD1
v_gene: TRBV5-1
j_gene: TRBJ2-1
CDR3aa: CASSLFTGGRGNEQFF

d_gene: -
v_gene: TRBV28
j_gene: TRBJ1-4
CDR3aa: CASSLWGAGEKLFF

d_gene: -
v_gene: TRBV19
j_gene: TRBJ1-5
CDR3aa: CASSIEGSGSATTPQHF

d_gene: TRBD1
v_gene: TRBV4-3
j_gene: TRBJ2-5
CDR3aa: CASSPGTGAEETQYF

d_gene: -
v_gene: TRBV27
j_gene: TRBJ2-7
CDR3aa: CASSPRTAYEQYF

d_gene: TRBD1
v_gene: TRBV5-1
j_gene: TRBJ2-4
CDR3aa: CASSLDTGARENIQYF

d_gene: TRBD1
v_gene: TRBV6-5
j_gene: TRBJ2-5
CDR3aa: CASSPPLGQQETQYF

d_gene: TRBD1
v_gene: TRBV6-5
j_gene: TRBJ2-7
CDR3aa: CASTGTGVYYEQYF

d_gene: -
v_gene: TRBV4-2
j_gene: TRBJ1-2
CDR3aa: CASSQVGQGWNYGYTF

d_gene: TRBD1
v_gene: TRBV29-1
j_gene: TRBJ1-2
CDR3aa: CSVGTGEWSRGYTF

d_gene: TRBD1
v_gene: TRBV6-5
j_gene: TRBJ1-5
CDR3aa: CASSRTGNQPQHF

d_gene: -
v_gene: TRBV6-6
j_gene: TRBJ2-7
CDR3aa: CASSSKTGAYEQYF

d_gene: -
v_gene: TRBV5-1
j_gene: TRBJ2-5
CDR3aa: CASSPDSPWQETQYF

d_gene: TRBD2
v_gene: TRBV29-1
j_gene: TRBJ2-7
CDR3aa: CSVGRDYPYEQYF

d_gene: TRBD1
v_gene: TRBV5-6
j_gene: TRBJ2-3
CDR3aa: CASGFDRADTQYF

d_gene: TRBD2
v_gene: TRBV5-6
j_gene: TRBJ2-2
CDR3aa: CASSLGLATGELFF

d_gene: -
v_gene: TRBV5-5
j_gene: TRBJ2-7
CDR3aa: CASSLAGTYEQYF

d_gene: -
v_gene: TRBV19
j_gene: TRBJ2-5
CDR3aa: CASSISGTGSETQYF

d_gene: TRBD2
v_gene: TRBV6-5
j_gene: TRBJ2-7
CDR3aa: CASSPGGSSYEQYF

d_gene: TRBD1
v_gene: TRBV7-2
j_gene: TRBJ1-2
CDR3aa: CASATGGKVYGYTF

d_gene: -
v_gene: TRBV6-5
j_gene: TRBJ2-3
CDR3aa: CATTTTATDTQYF